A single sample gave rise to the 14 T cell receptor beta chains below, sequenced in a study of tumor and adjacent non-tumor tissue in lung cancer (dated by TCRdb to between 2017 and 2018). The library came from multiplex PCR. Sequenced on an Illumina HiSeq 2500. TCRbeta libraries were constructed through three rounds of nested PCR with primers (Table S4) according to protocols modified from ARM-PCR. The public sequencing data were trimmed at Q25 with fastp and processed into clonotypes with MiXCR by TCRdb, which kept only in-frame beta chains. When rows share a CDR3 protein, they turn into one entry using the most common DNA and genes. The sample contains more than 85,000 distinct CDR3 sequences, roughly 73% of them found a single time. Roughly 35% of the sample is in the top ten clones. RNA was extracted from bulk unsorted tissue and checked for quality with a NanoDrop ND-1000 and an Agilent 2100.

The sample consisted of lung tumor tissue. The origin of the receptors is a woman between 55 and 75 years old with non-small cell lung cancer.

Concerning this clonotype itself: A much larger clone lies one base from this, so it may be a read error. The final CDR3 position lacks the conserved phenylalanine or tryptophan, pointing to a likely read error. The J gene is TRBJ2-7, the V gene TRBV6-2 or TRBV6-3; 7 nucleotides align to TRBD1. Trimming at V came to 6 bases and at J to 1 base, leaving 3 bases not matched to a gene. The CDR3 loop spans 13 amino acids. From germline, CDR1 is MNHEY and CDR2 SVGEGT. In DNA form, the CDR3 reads TGTGCCAGCAGACCGGGACAGTCCTACGAGCAGTACCTC. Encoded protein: CASRPGQSYEQYL.

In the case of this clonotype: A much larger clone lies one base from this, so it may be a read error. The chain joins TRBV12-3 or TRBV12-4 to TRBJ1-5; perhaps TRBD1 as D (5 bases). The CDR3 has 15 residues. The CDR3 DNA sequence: TGTGCCGGCAGTTTCCTAAGGGGCCTCAATCAGCCCCAGCATTTT. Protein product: CAGSFLRGLNQPQHF.

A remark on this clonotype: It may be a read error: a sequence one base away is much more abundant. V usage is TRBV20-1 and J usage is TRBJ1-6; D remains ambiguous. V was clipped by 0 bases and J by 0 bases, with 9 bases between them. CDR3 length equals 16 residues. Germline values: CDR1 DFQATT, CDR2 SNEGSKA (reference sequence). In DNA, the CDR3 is TGCAGTGCTAGAGATATACGATTCTCCTATAATTCACCCCTCCACTTT. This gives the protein CSARDIRFSYNSPLHF.

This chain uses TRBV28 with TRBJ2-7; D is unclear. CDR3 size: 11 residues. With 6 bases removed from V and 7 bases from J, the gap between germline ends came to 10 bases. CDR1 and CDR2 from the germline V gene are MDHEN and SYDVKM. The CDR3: CASRLDGEQYF. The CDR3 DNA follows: TGTGCCAGCAGATTGGATGGTGAGCAGTACTTC.

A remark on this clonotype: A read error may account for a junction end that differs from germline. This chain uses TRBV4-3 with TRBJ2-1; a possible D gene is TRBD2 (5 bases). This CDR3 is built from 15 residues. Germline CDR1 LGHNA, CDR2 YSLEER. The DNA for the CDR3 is TGCGCCAGCAGCCCTAGCCTTGCATTATACAATGAGCAGTTTTTC. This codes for CASSPSLALYNEQFF.

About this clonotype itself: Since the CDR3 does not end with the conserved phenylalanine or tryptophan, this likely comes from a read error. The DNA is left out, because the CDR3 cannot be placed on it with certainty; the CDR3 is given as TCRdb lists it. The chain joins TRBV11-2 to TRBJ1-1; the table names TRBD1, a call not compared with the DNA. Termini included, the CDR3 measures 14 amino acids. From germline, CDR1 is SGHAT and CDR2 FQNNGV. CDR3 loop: CASNLNTGNTETFL.

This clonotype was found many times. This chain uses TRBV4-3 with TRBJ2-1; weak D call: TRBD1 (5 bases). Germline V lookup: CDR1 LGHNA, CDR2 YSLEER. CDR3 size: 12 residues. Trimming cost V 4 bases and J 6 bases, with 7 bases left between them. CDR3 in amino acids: CASSPQGNEQFF. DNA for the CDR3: TGCGCCAGCAGCCCGCAGGGCAATGAGCAGTTCTTC.

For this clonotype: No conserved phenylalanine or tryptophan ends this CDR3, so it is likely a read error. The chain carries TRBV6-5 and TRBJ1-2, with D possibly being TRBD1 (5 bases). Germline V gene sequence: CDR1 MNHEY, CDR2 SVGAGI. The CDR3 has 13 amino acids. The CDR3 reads CPSSYDRSYGYTL. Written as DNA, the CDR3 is TGTCCCAGCAGTTACGACAGATCTTATGGCTACACCTTA.

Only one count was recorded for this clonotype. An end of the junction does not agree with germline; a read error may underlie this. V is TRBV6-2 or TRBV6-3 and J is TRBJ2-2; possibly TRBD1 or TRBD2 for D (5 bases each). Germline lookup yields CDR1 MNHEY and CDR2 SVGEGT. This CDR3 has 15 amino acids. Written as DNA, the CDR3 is TGTGCCAGCACCGAGGGGTGCCCTCGGATCGGGGAACTGTTTTTT. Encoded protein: CASTEGCPRIGELFF.

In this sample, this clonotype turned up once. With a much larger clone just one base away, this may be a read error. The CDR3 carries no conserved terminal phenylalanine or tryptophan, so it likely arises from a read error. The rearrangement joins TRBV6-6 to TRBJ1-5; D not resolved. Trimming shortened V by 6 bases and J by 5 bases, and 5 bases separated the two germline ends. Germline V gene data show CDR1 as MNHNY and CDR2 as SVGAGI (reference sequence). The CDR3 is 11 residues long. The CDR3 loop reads CASRMDQPQHS. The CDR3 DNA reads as TGTGCCAGCAGGATGGATCAGCCCCAGCATTCT.

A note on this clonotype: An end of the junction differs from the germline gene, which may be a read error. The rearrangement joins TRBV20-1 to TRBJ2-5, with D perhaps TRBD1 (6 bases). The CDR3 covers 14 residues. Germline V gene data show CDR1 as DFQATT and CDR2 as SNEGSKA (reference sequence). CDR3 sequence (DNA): TGCAGAGCTAGTGGGACATCGAAACAAGAGACCCAGTACTTC. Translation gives CRASGTSKQETQYF.

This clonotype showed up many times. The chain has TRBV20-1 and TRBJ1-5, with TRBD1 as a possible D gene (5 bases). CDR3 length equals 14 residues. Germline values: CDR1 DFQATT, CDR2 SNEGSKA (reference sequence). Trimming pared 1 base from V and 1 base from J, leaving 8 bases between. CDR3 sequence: CSARGQGSNQPQHF. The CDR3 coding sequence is TGCAGTGCTAGAGGCCAGGGAAGCAATCAGCCCCAGCATTTT.

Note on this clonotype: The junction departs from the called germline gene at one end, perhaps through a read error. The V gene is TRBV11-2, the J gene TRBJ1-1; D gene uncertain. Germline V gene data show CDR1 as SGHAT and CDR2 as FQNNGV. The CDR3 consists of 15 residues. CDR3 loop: CAISLDQSLNTEAFF. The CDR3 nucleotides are TGTGCCATCAGCTTAGATCAATCCCTGAACACTGAAGCTTTCTTT.

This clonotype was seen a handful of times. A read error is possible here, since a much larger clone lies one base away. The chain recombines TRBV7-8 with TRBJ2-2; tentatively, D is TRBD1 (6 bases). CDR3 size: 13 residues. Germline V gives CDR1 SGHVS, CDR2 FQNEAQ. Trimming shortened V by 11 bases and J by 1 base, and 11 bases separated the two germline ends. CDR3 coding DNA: TGTGCCTGCCAGACAGGGAACACCGGGGAGCTGTTTTTT. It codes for CACQTGNTGELFF.